This TCR beta chain was sequenced during a study of cytomegalovirus exposure and HLA in healthy donors. Study-wide results and caveats: The study put roughly 160 TCR beta chains on its list as cytomegalovirus-associated.

Primers for the PCR totalled 60 Vbeta and 13 Jbeta. Some clones are missing from TCRdb's copy, which holds only in-frame ones; the method was immunoSEQ multiplex PCR. This sample has approximately 130,000 clones, with more than 75% found just once. Notes on this clone: Antigen specificity is unknown.

The clonotype comes from a woman aged 25 to 39 in good health and CMV-seronegative. Sequences were obtained from PBMCs.

CDR3 sequence reads: CASSYRQGRNQPQHF. The DNA of the CDR3 is TGTGCCAGCAGCTATCGACAGGGAAGAAATCAGCCCCAGCATTTT. This chain joins TRBV7-2 and TRBJ1-5, with 7 nucleotides matching TRBD1. Losses at the gene ends were 4 bases for V and 4 bases for J; bases not matched to a gene: 7. The CDR3 covers 15 residues. Germline V gene data show CDR1 as SGHTA and CDR2 as FQGNSA.